These 32 T cell receptor beta chains came from one sample sequenced in a study of CD8 T cells in ankylosing spondylitis. Using its own MiXCR run on the 5' RACE reads, TCRdb lists one record per CDR3 protein. The repertoire holds roughly 40,000 distinct CDR3 sequences, with 2.5% to 3.5% as singletons. Sequencing was carried out using blood, either unsorted or a sorted T cell fraction (not recorded which). The receptors come from a male donor with ankylosing spondylitis or in good health (not recorded which).

This clonotype was recorded at least ten times. This chain links TRBV9 with TRBJ2-3, with 7 positions matching TRBD1. The CDR3 has 14 amino acids. V trimming: 3 bases; J trimming: 3 bases; junction bases outside the gene matches: 4. From germline, CDR1 is SGDLS and CDR2 YYNGEE. The CDR3, as DNA: TGTGCCAGCAGCGCGACAGGGAGAACAGATACGCAGTATTTT. Residues: CASSATGRTDTQYF.

This clonotype was detected many times. This chain uses TRBV9 with TRBJ2-5; TRBD1 matches 9 bases. CDR1 SGDLS and CDR2 YYNGEE come from the germline V gene. This CDR3 region has 15 residues. After removal of 4 bases from V and 4 bases from J, the junction contained 8 bases not matched to a gene. CDR3 protein: CASSSSGTGLETQYF. The CDR3 DNA reads TGTGCCAGCAGCTCGAGCGGGACAGGGTTAGAGACCCAGTACTTC.

This clonotype was observed at least ten times. V gene TRBV9 combines with J gene TRBJ2-5; no clear D gene. The CDR3 spans 13 residues. Germline CDR1 reads SGDLS; CDR2 reads YYNGEE. V dropped 0 bases and J dropped 4 bases, with 7 bases sitting between them. This CDR3 is CASSVAPIETQYF. CDR3 nucleotides: TGTGCCAGCAGCGTAGCCCCGATAGAGACCCAGTACTTC.

This clonotype was recorded many times. The CDR3 sequence: CASSVTGVAYEQYF. CDR3 bases: TGTGCCAGCAGCGTGACAGGGGTCGCCTACGAGCAGTACTTC. The chain couples TRBV9 to TRBJ2-7; TRBD1 matches 8 bases. This CDR3 has 14 amino acids. V shed 2 bases and J 2 bases; nucleotides not matched to a gene: 3. Germline V gene lookup returns CDR1 SGDLS and CDR2 YYNGEE.

This clonotype was seen at least ten times. This chain joins TRBV9 and TRBJ2-6; possible D gene TRBD1, 6 bases. V was pared by 3 bases and J by 2 bases, with 6 bases between. The germline CDR1 and CDR2 sequences are SGDLS and YYNGEE. This CDR3 contains 14 residues. CDR3 DNA: TGTGCCAGCAGCGCAGGGGCTGGGGCCAACGTCCTGACTTTC. It specifies CASSAGAGANVLTF.

This clonotype occurred many times. This sequence joins TRBV9 and TRBJ2-5; TRBD1 is a possible D gene (5 bases). From germline, CDR1 is SGDLS and CDR2 YYNGEE. CDR3 length: 15 residues. Deletions cut 1 base from V and 5 bases from J, with 15 bases between. Here the CDR3 reads CASSVTVGAEETQYF. The CDR3 coding sequence is TGTGCCAGCAGCGTAACGGTAGGGGCGGAGGAGACCCAGTACTTC.

This clonotype was observed many times. The gene calls are TRBV9 and TRBJ2-5; 7 bases match TRBD2. The CDR3 is 15 amino acids. Germline CDR1 reads SGDLS; CDR2 reads YYNGEE. The junction had 4 bases not matched to a gene; V was cut back by 0 bases and J by 2 bases. The CDR3 coding sequence is TGTGCCAGCAGCGTAGCGGGAGGCCTTCAAGAGACCCAGTACTTC. Residues: CASSVAGGLQETQYF. The whole variable domain, remainder taken from reference TRBV9 and TRBJ2-5, is DSGVTQTPKHLITATGQRVTLRCSPRSGDLSVYWYQQSLDQGLQFLIQYYNGEERAKGNILERFSAQQFPDLHSELNLSSLELGDSALYFCASSVAGGLQETQYFGPGTRLLVL.

This clonotype was counted ten times or more. The chain carries TRBV9 and TRBJ2-5; 7 positions match TRBD1. The junction had 9 bases not matched to a gene; V was cut back by 2 bases and J by 5 bases. Germline V gene data show CDR1 as SGDLS and CDR2 as YYNGEE. This CDR3 contains 15 residues. DNA for the CDR3: TGTGCCAGCAGCGTTTCGACAGGGAAAATGGAGACCCAGTACTTC. Protein sequence: CASSVSTGKMETQYF.

The table lists this clonotype with many counts. This chain links TRBV9 with TRBJ2-7, with TRBD2 matching 10 bases. Germline CDR1 and CDR2: SGDLS and YYNGEE. V was pared by 0 bases and J by 4 bases, with 4 bases of the junction left unmatched. The CDR3 is 15 amino acids. The CDR3 sequence is CASSVGTSGVYEQYF. In nucleotides, the CDR3 is TGTGCCAGCAGCGTAGGGACTAGCGGCGTTTACGAGCAGTACTTC.

The table lists this clonotype with many counts. The rearrangement links TRBV9 to TRBJ1-2; D not resolved. CDR3 size: 13 residues. Germline V gives CDR1 SGDLS, CDR2 YYNGEE. Trimming cost V 6 bases and J 4 bases, with 13 bases left between them. In DNA form, the CDR3 reads TGTGCCAGCACCTCAGGAGGGCCCTATGGCTACACCTTC. It translates to CASTSGGPYGYTF.

This clonotype occurred a few times. The rearrangement uses TRBV9 and TRBJ2-1; 11 nucleotides agree with TRBD2. V shed 3 bases and J 0 bases; nucleotides not matched to a gene: 5. The CDR3 runs to 17 residues. Germline V gene lookup returns CDR1 SGDLS and CDR2 YYNGEE. CDR3 bases: TGTGCCAGCAGCGCGGGACTAGCGGCAAGCTCCTACAATGAGCAGTTCTTC. Its translation: CASSAGLAASSYNEQFF.

The chain uses TRBV9 and TRBJ2-5, with 13 bases aligning to TRBD2. V lost 7 bases, J lost 5 bases, and 8 bases stayed unmatched. In germline, CDR1 is SGDLS, CDR2 YYNGEE. The CDR3 loop spans 15 amino acids. The CDR3 spells CASATLAGGTETQYF. In nucleotides, the CDR3 is TGTGCCAGCGCGACACTAGCGGGAGGGACTGAGACCCAGTACTTC.

The sample holds many counts of this clonotype. This CDR3 reads CASSIGLAGYNEQFF. The CDR3 bases are TGTGCCAGCAGCATTGGGCTAGCGGGGTACAATGAGCAGTTCTTC. The gene calls are TRBV9 and TRBJ2-1, with 9 nucleotides matching TRBD2. The CDR3 has 15 residues. From germline, CDR1 is SGDLS and CDR2 YYNGEE. Trimming took 4 bases from V and 4 from J; bases not matched to a gene: 6. Together with reference TRBV9 and TRBJ2-1, the CDR3 gives the full variable domain: DSGVTQTPKHLITATGQRVTLRCSPRSGDLSVYWYQQSLDQGLQFLIQYYNGEERAKGNILERFSAQQFPDLHSELNLSSLELGDSALYFCASSIGLAGYNEQFFGPGTRLTVL.

The table lists this clonotype with many counts. The chain recombines TRBV9 with TRBJ2-3, with 7 bases matching TRBD2. The CDR3 has 16 amino acids. CDR1 is SGDLS, CDR2 YYNGEE, per germline. Unmatched junction bases numbered 9, after V lost 0 bases and J lost 5 bases. The DNA of the CDR3 is TGTGCCAGCAGCGTAGGACTAGCCGGCGTCGGAGATACGCAGTATTTT. As protein: CASSVGLAGVGDTQYF.

This clonotype was seen repeatedly, ten times or more. V is TRBV9 and J is TRBJ2-3; 14 bases line up with TRBD2. Trimming removed 0 bases from V and 4 bases from J; junction bases left unmatched: 19. This CDR3 spans 22 amino acids. Germline CDR1 SGDLS, CDR2 YYNGEE. The CDR3 loop reads CASSVATNRPGLAGARSDTQYF. In DNA, the CDR3 is TGTGCCAGCAGCGTAGCTACTAACCGACCGGGACTAGCGGGAGCCCGGTCAGATACGCAGTATTTT.

The table lists this clonotype with many counts. The rearrangement uses TRBV9 and TRBJ1-1; TRBD1 matches 9 bases. The junction had 8 bases not matched to a gene; V was cut back by 0 bases and J by 5 bases. CDR1 SGDLS and CDR2 YYNGEE come from the germline V gene. The CDR3 loop spans 16 amino acids. CDR3: CASSVGTGVARTEAFF. DNA for the CDR3: TGTGCCAGCAGCGTAGGGACAGGGGTAGCGAGGACTGAAGCTTTCTTT. Full variable domain (outside the CDR3, taken from reference TRBV9 and TRBJ1-1): DSGVTQTPKHLITATGQRVTLRCSPRSGDLSVYWYQQSLDQGLQFLIQYYNGEERAKGNILERFSAQQFPDLHSELNLSSLELGDSALYFCASSVGTGVARTEAFFGQGTRLTVV.

This clonotype has more than one count but fewer than ten. A read error may explain this, as a much larger clone is one base away. V usage is TRBV9 and J usage is TRBJ2-5, with 10 bases aligning to TRBD2. The V gene end was trimmed by 3 bases and the J gene end by 3 bases; junction bases not matched to a gene: 8. The CDR3 is 16 residues long. Germline loops: CDR1 SGDLS, CDR2 YYNGEE. This chain's CDR3 is CASSEGLASHKETQYF. As DNA, the CDR3 is TGTGCCAGCAGCGAGGGACTAGCGAGCCACAAAGAGACCCAGTACTTC.

This clonotype was detected many times. The chain is built from TRBV9 and TRBJ2-1, with a tentative D call TRBD2 (5 bases). The CDR3 runs to 16 residues. Trimming shortened V by 0 bases and J by 4 bases, and 14 bases separated the two germline ends. CDR1 is SGDLS, CDR2 YYNGEE, per germline. Here the CDR3 reads CASSVAPVAYYNEQFF. The CDR3 DNA follows: TGTGCCAGCAGCGTAGCACCCGTAGCGTATTACAATGAGCAGTTCTTC.

This clonotype was counted at least ten times. The chain couples TRBV9 to TRBJ2-5, with TRBD1 matching over 8 bases. This CDR3 spans 15 amino acids. Germline CDR1 SGDLS, CDR2 YYNGEE. With 2 bases clipped from V and 3 bases from J, the junction kept 6 bases outside the gene matches. Here the CDR3 reads CASSVWDRIEETQYF. The CDR3 DNA reads TGTGCCAGCAGCGTCTGGGACAGGATTGAAGAGACCCAGTACTTC.

There are many counts of this clonotype. The chain joins TRBV9 to TRBJ2-5, with 12 bases identical to TRBD2. CDR1 is SGDLS, CDR2 YYNGEE, per germline. Trimming took 3 bases from V and 5 from J; bases not matched to a gene: 8. The CDR3 consists of 16 residues. CDR3 DNA sequence: TGTGCCAGCAGCGGGGACGGGACTAGCGGGTATGAGACCCAGTACTTC. The encoded protein is CASSGDGTSGYETQYF.

Ten or more counts support this clonotype. V is TRBV9 and J is TRBJ2-1; D not resolved. CDR1 is SGDLS and CDR2 is YYNGEE in the germline V gene. This CDR3 contains 15 residues. Trimming took 0 bases from V and 6 from J, leaving 13 bases between them. CDR3 region: CASSVGGPPGNEQFF. CDR3 sequence (DNA): TGTGCCAGCAGCGTAGGTGGGCCCCCTGGCAATGAGCAGTTCTTC. Together with reference TRBV9 and TRBJ2-1, the CDR3 gives the full variable domain: DSGVTQTPKHLITATGQRVTLRCSPRSGDLSVYWYQQSLDQGLQFLIQYYNGEERAKGNILERFSAQQFPDLHSELNLSSLELGDSALYFCASSVGGPPGNEQFFGPGTRLTVL.

At least ten counts were recorded for this clonotype. The chain joins TRBV9 to TRBJ2-7; D gene ambiguous. Germline loops: CDR1 SGDLS, CDR2 YYNGEE. V was trimmed by 0 bases and J by 0 bases, leaving 7 bases between them. There are 14 residues in the CDR3. CDR3 in amino acids: CASSVEIRSYEQYF. CDR3 DNA: TGTGCCAGCAGCGTAGAGATTCGCTCCTACGAGCAGTACTTC.

The sample holds many counts of this clonotype. This sequence joins TRBV9 and TRBJ2-7; D might be TRBD1 (6 bases). V dropped 0 bases and J dropped 4 bases, with 14 bases sitting between them. The CDR3 totals 15 residues. Germline V CDR1 and CDR2: SGDLS, YYNGEE. In DNA, the CDR3 is TGTGCCAGCAGCGTAGAGGACAGACATCCTTACGAGCAGTACTTC. Amino acid sequence: CASSVEDRHPYEQYF. The full variable domain, its missing parts supplied by reference TRBV9 and TRBJ2-7, is DSGVTQTPKHLITATGQRVTLRCSPRSGDLSVYWYQQSLDQGLQFLIQYYNGEERAKGNILERFSAQQFPDLHSELNLSSLELGDSALYFCASSVEDRHPYEQYFGPGTRLTVT.

This clonotype was counted ten times or more. The chain links TRBV9 to TRBJ2-3; 7 bases are shared with TRBD2. The CDR3 is made up of 17 amino acids. With V trimmed by 2 bases and J by 2 bases, 11 bases remained unmatched. From germline, CDR1 is SGDLS and CDR2 YYNGEE. The CDR3 nucleotides are TGTGCCAGCAGCGTTGGAGCCCTAGCGGTCCCCACAGATACGCAGTATTTT. Encoded protein: CASSVGALAVPTDTQYF.

This clonotype was counted ten times or more. The V gene is TRBV9, the J gene TRBJ1-1; D is uncertain. From germline, CDR1 is SGDLS and CDR2 YYNGEE. Trimming pared 0 bases from V and 0 bases from J, leaving 9 bases between. The CDR3 runs 15 residues. For the CDR3, the DNA is TGTGCCAGCAGCGTAGGGTCGAGATTGAACACTGAAGCTTTCTTT. Amino acid sequence: CASSVGSRLNTEAFF.

This clonotype was observed many times. The V call is TRBV9, the J call TRBJ2-3, with D unresolved. The CDR3 has 15 residues. Deletions cut 0 bases from V and 0 bases from J, with 8 bases between. Germline loops: CDR1 SGDLS, CDR2 YYNGEE. The CDR3 DNA reads TGTGCCAGCAGCGTAGTGGCTACGAGCACAGATACGCAGTATTTT. Protein: CASSVVATSTDTQYF.

The sample holds many counts of this clonotype. The chain carries TRBV9 and TRBJ1-5; D not resolved. The germline CDR1 and CDR2 sequences are SGDLS and YYNGEE. The CDR3 is made up of 15 amino acids. Trimming pared 0 bases from V and 0 bases from J, leaving 7 bases between. CDR3: CASSVDGSSNQPQHF. In DNA form, the CDR3 reads TGTGCCAGCAGCGTAGACGGGTCTAGCAATCAGCCCCAGCATTTT.

This clonotype was seen repeatedly, ten times or more. The V and J genes are TRBV9 and TRBJ2-1; D might be TRBD1 (6 bases). Trimming removed 0 bases at V and 15 bases at J, with 16 bases between. The germline V gene has CDR1 SGDLS and CDR2 YYNGEE. There are 13 residues in the CDR3. The CDR3 bases are TGTGCCAGCAGCGTAGAATTGAGGGGGAGTTTGTTCTTC. Protein product: CASSVELRGSLFF.

This clonotype turned up a few times. This could be a read error, since a much larger clone is one nucleotide away. The rearrangement links TRBV9 to TRBJ1-1; D is uncertain. V lost 3 bases, J lost 5 bases, and 11 bases lay in between. The CDR3 covers 13 residues. Germline assignment: CDR1 SGDLS and CDR2 YYNGEE. DNA for the CDR3: TGTGCCAGCAGCGAGCTAGTGCAGACTGAAGCTTTCTTT. This sequence encodes CASSELVQTEAFF.

The gene calls are TRBV9 and TRBJ1-1; no firm D call. Germline V gives CDR1 SGDLS, CDR2 YYNGEE. With 4 bases removed from V and 0 bases from J, the gap between germline ends came to 16 bases. The CDR3 consists of 16 residues. Written as DNA, the CDR3 is TGTGCCAGCAGCTCTGACTTACAGCATTTGAACACTGAAGCTTTCTTT. It codes for CASSSDLQHLNTEAFF. Filled out from reference TRBV9 and TRBJ1-1, the complete variable domain reads DSGVTQTPKHLITATGQRVTLRCSPRSGDLSVYWYQQSLDQGLQFLIQYYNGEERAKGNILERFSAQQFPDLHSELNLSSLELGDSALYFCASSSDLQHLNTEAFFGQGTRLTVV.

This clonotype is medium-sized in the sample. This chain uses TRBV9 with TRBJ2-7; TRBD2 agrees at 8 bases. J gave up 0 bases and V 1 base, and 0 bases lay outside the gene matches. The CDR3 extends over 14 amino acids. Germline CDR1 reads SGDLS; CDR2 reads YYNGEE. The CDR3 here is CASSVLAGSYEQYF. In nucleotides, the CDR3 is TGTGCCAGCAGCGTACTAGCGGGCTCCTACGAGCAGTACTTC.

This clonotype showed up many times. The chain links TRBV9 to TRBJ2-2, with TRBD1 matching over 9 bases. The CDR3 is 14 residues long. V trimming: 4 bases; J trimming: 6 bases; junction bases outside the gene matches: 4. The germline V gene has CDR1 SGDLS and CDR2 YYNGEE. The CDR3 protein is CASSSGTGSGELFF. CDR3 in DNA: TGTGCCAGCAGCTCCGGGACAGGGTCCGGGGAGCTGTTTTTT. Full variable domain (remainder filled in from reference TRBV9 and TRBJ2-2): DSGVTQTPKHLITATGQRVTLRCSPRSGDLSVYWYQQSLDQGLQFLIQYYNGEERAKGNILERFSAQQFPDLHSELNLSSLELGDSALYFCASSSGTGSGELFFGEGSRLTVL.